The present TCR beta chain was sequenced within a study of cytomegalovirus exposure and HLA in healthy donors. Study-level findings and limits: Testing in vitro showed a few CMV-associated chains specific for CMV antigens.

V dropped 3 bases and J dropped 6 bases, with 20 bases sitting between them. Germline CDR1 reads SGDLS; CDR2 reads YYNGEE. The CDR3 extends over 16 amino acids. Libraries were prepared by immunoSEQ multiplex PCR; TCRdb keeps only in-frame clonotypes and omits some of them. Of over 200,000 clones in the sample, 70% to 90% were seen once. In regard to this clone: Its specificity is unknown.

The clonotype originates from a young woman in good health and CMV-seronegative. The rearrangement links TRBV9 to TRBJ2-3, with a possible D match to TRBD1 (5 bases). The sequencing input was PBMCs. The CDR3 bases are TGTGCCAGCAGCGGCCACTCCCTGGGGCGCCCTGATACGCAGTATTTT. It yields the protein CASSGHSLGRPDTQYF.